This TCR beta chain originates from a study of T-cell memory formation after mild COVID-19 (dated by TCRdb to 2020 to 2023). General notes on the study: Most TCR sequence clusters were specific to one of the two donors. Longitudinal TCRalpha and TCRbeta repertoire sequencing tracked T-cell clones expanding and contracting after mild COVID-19 in a couple of donors. Two young, previously healthy adult volunteers made up the cohort, one male and one female.

In the germline V gene, CDR1 corresponds to SGHRS and CDR2 to YFSETQ. CDR3 length: 14 amino acids, cysteine to phenylalanine. Only CDR3 DNA is held: 42 bases, read in frame from base 1. V trim: 2 bases; J trim: 8 bases; unmatched bases: 9. Results the study describes overall, beyond this receptor: Only a couple of mild cases were covered in the study, and larger cohorts including severe cases with pre-infection samples were considered necessary. The second-wave clones that peaked on day 37 were not confirmed to be SARS-CoV-2 specific. Contracting CD4+ clones turned up mainly in the CM and EM memory subsets, whereas EMRA was where CD8+ clones were enriched. Clones that contracted from day 15 to 85 showed balanced CD4/CD8 phenotypes, whereas a second wave of clones that expanded from day 15 to 37 leaned towards CD4+. Some responding clones were detected in pre-infection memory, suggesting pre-existing cross-reactive memory T cells joined the SARS-CoV-2 response.

Ficoll-Paque density gradient centrifugation was used to isolate PBMCs. This clonotype has more than one count but fewer than ten. The specificity of this receptor is unknown. Base qualities are missing; no much larger clone stands one base away. TCRdb lists the instrument as Illumina NovaSeq 6000. Using 5'RACE with constant-segment primers, TCRalpha and TCRbeta cDNA libraries were constructed, with sample barcodes and unique molecular identifiers added in the process. Trizol reagent was used to extract RNA from every sample. The libraries were amplified in two PCR steps, and the second step added a second sample barcode and Illumina TruSeq adapters. Sequencing of the libraries was done on an Illumina NovaSeq, producing 2 x 150 bp paired-end reads. Under the source paper's analysis protocol: The reads were demultiplexed and collapsed into UMI-guided consensus sequences using migec v1.2.7. Using mixcr v2.1.11, UMI consensuses were aligned to TRA and TRB V and J templates and then assembled into clonotypes. Clonotypes were classified as expanded or contracted when called significant by both edgeR and NoisET, with noise models trained on biological replicates. For edgeR calls, the thresholds were a false discovery rate-adjusted p below 0.01 and a log2 fold-change of 1. As an exploratory analysis of dynamics, max-normalized trajectories of the 1000 most abundant clonotypes were examined with PCA combined with hierarchical clustering. Separately sequenced CD4+ and CD8+ repertoires were used to assign a CD4 or CD8 phenotype to each responding clone. Starting from the raw public reads, TCRdb applied fastp trimming at Q25, assembled clones with MiXCR and retained in-frame beta chains. Identical CDR3 proteins give one entry, which carries the most common genes and DNA. TCRdb assigned the V and J calls; the authors' analysis was not used. This sample is represented by hundreds of thousands of distinct CDR3 sequences; roughly 18% of them were singletons. Approximately 13% of the sample rests with the top ten.

The chain is encoded by TRBV5-1 joined to TRBJ1-2, and TRBD1 aligns with 7 junction nucleotides. The receptor was isolated from an adult woman who had mild COVID-19 (a few samples of this study predate the infection). The sample titles of this study are shuffled in the database, so cell type and time point are left out; the donor was told from shared clones. The source material was PBMCs or a T cell subset sorted from them (not recorded which). CDR3 reads: CASSLNTGEEGYTF. The nucleotide sequence reads TGCGCCAGCAGCTTAAATACAGGGGAAGAAGGCTACACCTTC.